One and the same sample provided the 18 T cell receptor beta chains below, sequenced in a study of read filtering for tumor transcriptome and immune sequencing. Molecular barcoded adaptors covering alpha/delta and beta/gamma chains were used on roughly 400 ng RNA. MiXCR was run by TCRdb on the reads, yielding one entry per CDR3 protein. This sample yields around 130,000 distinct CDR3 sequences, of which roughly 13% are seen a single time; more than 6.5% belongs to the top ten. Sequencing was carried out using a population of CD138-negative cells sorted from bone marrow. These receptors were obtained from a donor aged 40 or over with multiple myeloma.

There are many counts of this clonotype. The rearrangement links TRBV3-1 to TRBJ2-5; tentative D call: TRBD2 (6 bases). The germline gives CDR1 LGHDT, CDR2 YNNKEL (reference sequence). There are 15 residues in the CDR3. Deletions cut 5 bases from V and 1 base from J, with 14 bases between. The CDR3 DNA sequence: TGTGCCAGCAGCTCGGGACTGAATTTCCAAGAGACCCAGTACTTC. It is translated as CASSSGLNFQETQYF.

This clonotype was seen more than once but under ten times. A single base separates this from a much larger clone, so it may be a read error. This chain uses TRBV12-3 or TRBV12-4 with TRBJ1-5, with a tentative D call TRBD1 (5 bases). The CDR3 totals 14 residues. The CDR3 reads CASSWGRKNQPQRF. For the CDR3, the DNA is TGTGCCAGCAGTTGGGGACGAAAGAATCAGCCCCAGCGTTTT.

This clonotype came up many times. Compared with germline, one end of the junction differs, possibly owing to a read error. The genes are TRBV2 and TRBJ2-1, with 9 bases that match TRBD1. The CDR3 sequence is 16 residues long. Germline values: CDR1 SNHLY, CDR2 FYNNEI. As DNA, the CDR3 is TGTGCCAGCGGTGAGGACCGGGACAGGGCCTACAATGAGCAGTTCTTC. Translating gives CASGEDRDRAYNEQFF.

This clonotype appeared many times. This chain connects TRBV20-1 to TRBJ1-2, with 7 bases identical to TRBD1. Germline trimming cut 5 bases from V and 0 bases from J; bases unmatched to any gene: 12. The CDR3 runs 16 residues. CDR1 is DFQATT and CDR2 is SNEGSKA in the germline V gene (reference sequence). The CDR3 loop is CSAQGGQGGSNYGYTF. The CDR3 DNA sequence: TGCAGTGCTCAGGGCGGGCAGGGGGGCTCTAACTATGGCTACACCTTC.

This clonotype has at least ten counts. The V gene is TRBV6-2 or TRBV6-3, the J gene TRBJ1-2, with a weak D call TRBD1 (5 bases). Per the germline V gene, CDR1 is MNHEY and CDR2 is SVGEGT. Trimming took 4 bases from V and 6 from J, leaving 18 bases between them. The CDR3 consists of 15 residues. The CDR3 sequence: CASSWGREVVDGYTF. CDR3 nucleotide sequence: TGTGCCAGCAGTTGGGGCAGGGAAGTAGTCGATGGCTACACCTTC.

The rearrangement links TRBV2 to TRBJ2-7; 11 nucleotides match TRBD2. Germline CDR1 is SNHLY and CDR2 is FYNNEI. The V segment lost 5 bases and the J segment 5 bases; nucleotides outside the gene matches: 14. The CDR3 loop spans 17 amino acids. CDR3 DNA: TGTGCCAGCAGTCCGCTCTTAGCGGGAGGGCCCCTGGACGAGCAGTACTTC. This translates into CASSPLLAGGPLDEQYF.

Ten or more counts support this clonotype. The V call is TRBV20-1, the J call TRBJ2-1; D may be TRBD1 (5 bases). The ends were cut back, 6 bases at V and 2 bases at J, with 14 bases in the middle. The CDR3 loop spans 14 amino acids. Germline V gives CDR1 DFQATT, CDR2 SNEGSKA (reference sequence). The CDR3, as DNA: TGCAGTGCAACGGACACGAAAGCCTACAATGAGCAGTTCTTC. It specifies CSATDTKAYNEQFF.

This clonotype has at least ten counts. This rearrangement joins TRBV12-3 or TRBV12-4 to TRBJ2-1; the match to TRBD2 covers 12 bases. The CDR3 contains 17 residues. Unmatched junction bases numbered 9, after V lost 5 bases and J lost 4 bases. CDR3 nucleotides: TGTGCCAGCAGTCGCAGACTAGCGGGAGTGGGGTACAATGAGCAGTTCTTC. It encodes CASSRRLAGVGYNEQFF.

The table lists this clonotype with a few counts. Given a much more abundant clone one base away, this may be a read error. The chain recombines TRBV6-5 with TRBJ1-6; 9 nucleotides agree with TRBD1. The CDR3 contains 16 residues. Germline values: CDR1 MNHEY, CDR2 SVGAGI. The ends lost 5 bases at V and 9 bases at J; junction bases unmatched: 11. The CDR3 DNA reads TGTGCCAGCAGTCACTTGACGGGACAGGGAGCTTCACCCCTCCACTTT. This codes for CASSHLTGQGASPLHF.

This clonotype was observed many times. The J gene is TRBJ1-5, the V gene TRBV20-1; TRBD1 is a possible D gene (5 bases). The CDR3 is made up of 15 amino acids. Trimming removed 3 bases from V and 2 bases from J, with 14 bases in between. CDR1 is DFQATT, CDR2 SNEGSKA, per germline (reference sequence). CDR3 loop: CSASPGIMGNQPQHF. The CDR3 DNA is TGCAGTGCTAGCCCAGGGATAATGGGCAATCAGCCCCAGCATTTT.

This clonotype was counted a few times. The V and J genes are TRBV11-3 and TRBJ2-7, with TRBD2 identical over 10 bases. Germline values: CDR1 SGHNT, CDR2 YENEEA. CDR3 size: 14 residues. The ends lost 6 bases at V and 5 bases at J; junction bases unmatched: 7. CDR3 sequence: CASRPTSGNHEQYF. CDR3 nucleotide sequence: TGTGCCAGCAGACCTACTAGCGGGAACCACGAGCAGTACTTC.

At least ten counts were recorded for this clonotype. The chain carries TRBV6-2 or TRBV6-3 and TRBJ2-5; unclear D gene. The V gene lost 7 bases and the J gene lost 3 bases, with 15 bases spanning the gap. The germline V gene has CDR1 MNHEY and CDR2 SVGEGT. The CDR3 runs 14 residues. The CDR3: CASTPFAVEETQYF. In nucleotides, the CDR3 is TGTGCCAGCACCCCCTTCGCGGTAGAAGAGACCCAGTACTTC.

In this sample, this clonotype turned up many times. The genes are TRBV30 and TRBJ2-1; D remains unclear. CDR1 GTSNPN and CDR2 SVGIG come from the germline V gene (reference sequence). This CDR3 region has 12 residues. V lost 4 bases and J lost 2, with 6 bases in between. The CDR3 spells CAWTRPYNEQFF. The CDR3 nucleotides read TGTGCCTGGACTAGACCCTACAATGAGCAGTTCTTC.

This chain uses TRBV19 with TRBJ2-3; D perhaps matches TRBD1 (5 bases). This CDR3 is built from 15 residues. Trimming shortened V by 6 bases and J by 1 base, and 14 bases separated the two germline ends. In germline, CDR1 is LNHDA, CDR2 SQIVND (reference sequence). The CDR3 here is CASRIPGFGTDTQYF. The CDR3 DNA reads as TGTGCCAGTAGGATCCCAGGGTTCGGCACAGATACGCAGTATTTT.

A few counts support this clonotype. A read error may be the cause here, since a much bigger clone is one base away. The CDR3 DNA is TGTGCCACCAGCCGCTGGGGGGGGAACACCGGGAAGCTGTTTTTT. It specifies CATSRWGGNTGKLFF. The chain couples TRBV24-1 to TRBJ2-2, with TRBD2 identical over 7 bases. CDR1 is KGHDR and CDR2 is SFDVKD in the germline V gene. The CDR3 is 15 amino acids.

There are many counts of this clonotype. CDR3 nucleotides: TGTGCCAGCAGCCCCCAAGGGGGGGGGAGCAATCAGCCCCAGCATTTT. This translates into CASSPQGGGSNQPQHF. The chain employs TRBV3-1 and TRBJ1-5, with D maybe TRBD1 (6 bases). V shed 4 bases and J shed 1 base, with 14 bases lying between them. The CDR3 totals 16 residues. Germline V gene lookup returns CDR1 LGHDT and CDR2 YNNKEL (reference sequence).

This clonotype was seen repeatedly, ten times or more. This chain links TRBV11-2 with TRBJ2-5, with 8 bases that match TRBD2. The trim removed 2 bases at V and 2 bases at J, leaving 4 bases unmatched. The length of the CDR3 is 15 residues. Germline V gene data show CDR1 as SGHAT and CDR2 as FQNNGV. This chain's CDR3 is CASSLMAGGQETQYF. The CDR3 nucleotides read TGTGCCAGCAGCTTAATGGCGGGAGGACAAGAGACCCAGTACTTC. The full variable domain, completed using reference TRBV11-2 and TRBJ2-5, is EAGVAQSPRYKIIEKRQSVAFWCNPISGHATLYWYQQILGQGPKLLIQFQNNGVVDDSQLPKDRFSAERLKGVDSTLKIQPAKLEDSAVYLCASSLMAGGQETQYFGPGTRLLVL.

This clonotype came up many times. The CDR3 region is CASSLLGAPNTGELFF. In DNA, the CDR3 is TGTGCCAGCAGCTTATTAGGGGCCCCGAACACCGGGGAGCTGTTTTTT. J is TRBJ2-2 and V is TRBV13; D might be TRBD1 (5 bases). V lost 2 bases, J lost 0 bases, and 10 bases lay in between. In germline, CDR1 is PRHDT, CDR2 FYEKMQ (reference sequence). The CDR3 length is 16 residues.